Following are 24 T cell receptor beta chains from one sample sequenced in a study of T cells in women clearing cervical HPV infection (dated by TCRdb to the late 2010s). Libraries came from the immunoSEQ multiplex PCR assay. TCRdb retrieved this table from immuneACCESS and kept in-frame rearrangements only. Not all clones are present; in checked studies, unresolved V genes account for under half, and no reason is known for the remainder. This sample's table lists 30,000 to 45,000 clones. 3.5% to 4% of the sample is taken by the ten largest. Material: blood buffy coat. These receptors were taken from a woman aged 18 to 75 with a cervical HPV16 infection that either progressed to CIN3+ or cleared (not recorded which).

With regard to this clone: The junction does not match germline at one end; this may be a read error. From the germline J gene comes the end of the CDR3, since the read stops 3 residues before it. The V call is TRBV4-2, the J call TRBJ1-3; maybe TRBD1 (5 bases). The CDR3 length is 13 residues. Germline values: CDR1 LGHNA, CDR2 YNFKEQ. CDR3 sequence: CASSQDYRGGIYF. The CDR3 DNA, read in part, is TGCGCCAGCAGCCAAGACTATCGGGGGGGG.

CDR3 DNA (partial): TGCAGTGCTAGAGACCCTCGAGGGGTATGGTCACCC. It is translated as CSARDPRGVWSP. The whole CDR3 is CSARDPRGVWSPLHF. The chain carries TRBV20-1 and TRBJ1-6; maybe TRBD1 (5 bases). The read terminates 3 residues ahead of where the CDR3 ends, so the germline J gene completes it. The CDR3 runs 15 residues. V dropped 0 bases and J dropped 10 bases, with 16 bases sitting between them. Looked up from germline, CDR1 is DFQATT and CDR2 is SNEGSKA (reference sequence).

Of note for this clone: The DNA ends 3 residues before the CDR3 does, and the rest of the CDR3 is filled in from the germline J gene. This sequence joins TRBV10-3 and TRBJ1-5; TRBD1 aligns across 8 bases. The CDR3 length is 16 residues. Losses at the gene ends were 4 bases for V and 1 base for J; bases not matched to a gene: 6. Germline V gene lookup returns CDR1 ENHRY and CDR2 SYGVKD. CDR3 DNA, as far as it was read: TGTGCCATCAGTGGTTCGACAGGGGTAAGCAATCAGCCC. It codes for CAISGSTGVSNQP. The CDR3 in full is CAISGSTGVSNQPQHF.

As concerns this clone: Its ends do not fully match the called genes, so a read error is possible. The sequenced fragment ends 3 residues before the CDR3 boundary, so the rest is inferred from the germline J gene. The chain employs TRBV4-2 and TRBJ2-1, with 9 bases matching TRBD2. The germline gives CDR1 LGHNA, CDR2 YNFKEQ. The CDR3 loop spans 18 amino acids. The CDR3 sequence is CASSQDWLAGSSYNEQFF. Incomplete CDR3 DNA: TGCGCCAGCAGCCAAGATTGGCTAGCGGGGAGCTCCTACAATGAG.

Concerning this clone: The CDR3 is cut off 3 residues early in the read; its end comes from the germline J gene. The chain recombines TRBV30 with TRBJ1-1, with D unresolved. The CDR3 totals 15 residues. The germline CDR1 and CDR2 sequences are GTSNPN and SVGIG (reference sequence). V lost 2 bases to trimming and J lost 1 base, with 14 bases between them. CDR3 region: CAWSRLAQTNTEAFF. CDR3 bases read: TGTGCCTGGAGTCGTTTGGCACAGACGAACACTGAA.

To note about this clone: The read stops 3 residues short of the end of the CDR3; the missing end is completed from the germline J gene. This chain uses TRBV6-2 or TRBV6-3 with TRBJ1-4, with D tentatively TRBD1 (5 bases). Trimming pared 2 bases from V and 1 base from J, leaving 14 bases between. The germline V gene encodes CDR1 MNHEY and CDR2 SVGEGT. This CDR3 contains 17 residues. CDR3 sequence reads: CASSYGQGMGTNEKLFF. Partial CDR3 DNA: TGTGCCAGCAGTTACGGTCAGGGAATGGGAACTAATGAAAAA.

On this clone: The CDR3 end lies 3 residues beyond the end of the read and is filled in from the germline J gene. The chain links TRBV20-1 to TRBJ2-7; 8 bases map to TRBD1. In germline, CDR1 is DFQATT, CDR2 SNEGSKA (reference sequence). The V and J ends lost 3 bases and 2 bases, in that order; junction bases with no gene match: 3. The CDR3 consists of 13 residues. Partial CDR3 DNA: TGCAGTGCTAGCGCACAGGGGGCCTACGAG. It codes for CSASAQGAYE. The full CDR3 sequence reads CSASAQGAYEQYF.

About this clone: The CDR3 end lies 3 residues beyond the end of the read and is filled in from the germline J gene. This chain connects TRBV20-1 to TRBJ1-5, with 8 bases fitting TRBD1. The CDR3 consists of 15 residues. Looked up from germline, CDR1 is DFQATT and CDR2 is SNEGSKA (reference sequence). J gave up 3 bases and V 3 bases, and 7 bases lay outside the gene matches. The CDR3 reads CSASQRTGFNQPQHF. The sequenced part of the CDR3 DNA is TGCAGTGCTAGTCAAAGGACAGGGTTCAATCAGCCC.

Concerning this clone: An end of the junction differs from the germline gene, which may be a read error. The read gets to within 3 residues of the CDR3 end, and the germline J gene fills in the rest. V is TRBV5-4 and J is TRBJ2-7; TRBD2 matches 8 bases. The CDR3 is 14 residues long. From germline, CDR1 is SGHNT and CDR2 YYREEE (reference sequence). This CDR3 reads CAGSLNGGAYEQYF. CDR3 bases read: TGTGCCGGCAGCTTGAACGGGGGGGCCTACGAG. The full variable domain, in which reference TRBV5-4 and TRBJ2-7 provide the parts outside the CDR3, is ETGVTQSPTHLIKTRGQQVTLRCSSQSGHNTVSWYQQALGQGPQFIFQYYREEENGRGNFPPRFSGLQFPNYSSELNVNALELDDSALYLCAGSLNGGAYEQYFGPGTRLTVT.

A word on this clone: The read stops 3 residues short of the end of the CDR3; the missing end is completed from the germline J gene. The V and J genes are TRBV10-3 and TRBJ2-3, with TRBD2 identical over 16 bases. The CDR3 consists of 18 residues. V trimming: 4 bases; J trimming: 1 base; junction bases outside the gene matches: 5. Germline CDR1 is ENHRY and CDR2 is SYGVKD. The covered CDR3 bases are TGTGCCATCAGTGCCGGGACTAGCGGGGGGGTAGGCACAGATACG. Translating gives CAISAGTSGGVGTDT. The entire CDR3 protein is CAISAGTSGGVGTDTQYF.

A note on this clone: The read is 3 residues too short to cover the CDR3 end, so that end is filled in from the germline J gene. The rearrangement uses TRBV18 and TRBJ1-2, with D tentatively TRBD1 (5 bases). Germline CDR1 reads KGHSH; CDR2 reads LQKENI. With 3 bases removed from V and 0 bases from J, the gap between germline ends came to 8 bases. The CDR3 runs 14 residues. The CDR3 here is CASSPGRANYGYTF. The DNA read from the CDR3 is TGTGCCAGCTCACCCGGCAGGGCTAACTATGGC.

About this clone: The missing CDR3 end, 3 residues past where the read stops, is filled in from the germline J gene. This chain uses TRBV24-1 with TRBJ2-5; D ambiguous. CDR1 is KGHDR and CDR2 is SFDVKD in the germline V gene. The CDR3 has 16 amino acids. V was pared by 3 bases and J by 4 bases, with 17 bases between. The sequenced part of the CDR3 DNA is TGTGCCACCAGTGATCTCCGAGGTGGGCGAGGAGAGACC. It codes for CATSDLRGGRGET. The full CDR3 is CATSDLRGGRGETQYF.

Points on this clone: Coverage ceases 3 residues before the CDR3 finishes, and the germline J gene fills in the end. The rearrangement uses TRBV5-6 and TRBJ2-7, with 7 bases matching TRBD2. Per germline, CDR1 SGHDT and CDR2 YYEEEE. Trimming took 6 bases from V and 4 from J; bases not matched to a gene: 7. The CDR3 is made up of 13 amino acids. The CDR3 sequence: CASNLGGKYEQYF. The sequenced CDR3 bases are TGTGCCAGCAACCTCGGGGGGAAGTACGAG.

Here the CDR3 reads CASSISVGVEDEQYF. Incomplete CDR3 DNA: TGTGCCAGTAGTATCAGTGTCGGGGTCGAGGACGAG. The genes are TRBV19 and TRBJ2-7, with D possibly matching TRBD2 (5 bases). The read falls 3 residues short of the CDR3 end, and the missing part is taken from the germline J gene. CDR1 and CDR2 from the germline V gene are LNHDA and SQIVND (reference sequence). The CDR3 is 15 amino acids. V was cut by 3 bases and J by 5 bases, with 17 bases left in between.

Worth noting for this clone: The read falls 3 residues short of the CDR3 end, and the missing part is taken from the germline J gene. This chain uses TRBV7-9 with TRBJ2-5; D gene ambiguous. The germline V gene encodes CDR1 SEHNR and CDR2 FQNEAQ (reference sequence). The CDR3 is made up of 13 amino acids. V was pared by 5 bases and J by 5 bases, with 12 bases between. The CDR3: CASSPGPWETQYF. The part of the CDR3 DNA that was read is TGTGCCAGCAGCCCCGGTCCCTGGGAGACC.

Note on this clone: Sequencing ends 3 residues short of the CDR3 end; the germline J gene provides the rest. This sequence joins TRBV30 and TRBJ2-1; 11 bases match TRBD1. The CDR3 has 14 amino acids. The germline V gene encodes CDR1 GTSNPN and CDR2 SVGIG (reference sequence). With V trimmed by 4 bases and J by 7 bases, 6 bases remained unmatched. The CDR3 DNA, read in part, is TGTGCCTGGATGCTGGACAGGGGGCATAATGAG. Its translation: CAWMLDRGHNE. The entire CDR3 protein reads CAWMLDRGHNEQFF.

Notes on this clone: The missing CDR3 end, 3 residues past where the read stops, is filled in from the germline J gene. The V and J genes are TRBV19 and TRBJ2-1; perhaps TRBD2 as D (6 bases). V was cut by 7 bases and J by 0 bases, with 13 bases left in between. The CDR3 sequence is 15 residues long. CDR1 and CDR2 from the germline V gene are LNHDA and SQIVND (reference sequence). CDR3 in amino acids: CASNSRGLSYNEQFF. Incomplete CDR3 DNA: TGTGCCAGTAACTCGCGGGGACTCTCCTACAATGAG.

Note on this clone: The missing CDR3 end, 3 residues past where the read stops, is filled in from the germline J gene. The chain carries TRBV13 and TRBJ2-7; D is undetermined. The CDR3 is 14 residues long. Germline V lookup: CDR1 PRHDT, CDR2 FYEKMQ (reference sequence). Trimming took off 5 bases at V and 0 bases at J, with 11 bases between the two ends. The CDR3: CASSPRQSSYEQYF. The CDR3 bases that were read are TGTGCCAGCAGCCCCCGACAAAGCTCCTACGAG.

About this clone: The CDR3 end falls 3 residues outside the read, so it is completed with the germline J gene. This chain connects TRBV6-2 or TRBV6-3 to TRBJ2-5; 7 nucleotides agree with TRBD1. Germline V lookup: CDR1 MNHEY, CDR2 SVGEGT. This CDR3 has 16 amino acids. Unmatched junction bases numbered 8, after V lost 0 bases and J lost 4 bases. CDR3 DNA (partial): TGTGCCAGCAGTTACTCGATCGAACAGGGGCGAGAGACC. Translation: CASSYSIEQGRET. The whole CDR3 region reads CASSYSIEQGRETQYF.

As for this clone: One end of the junction varies from germline; a read error may be responsible. The read falls 3 residues short of the CDR3 end, and the missing part is taken from the germline J gene. V and J are TRBV4-2 and TRBJ2-5, with 9 bases that match TRBD1. The germline CDR1 and CDR2 sequences are LGHNA and YNFKEQ. This CDR3 has 15 residues. The CDR3 sequence: CASSQGDRATETQYF. The sequenced part of the CDR3 DNA is TGCGCCAGCAGCCAGGGGGACAGGGCAACAGAGACC.

Note on this clone: The missing CDR3 end, 3 residues past where the read stops, is filled in from the germline J gene. This sequence joins TRBV2 and TRBJ1-1, with 10 bases that match TRBD1. Germline V gene sequence: CDR1 SNHLY, CDR2 FYNNEI. J gave up 3 bases and V 10 bases, and 8 bases lay outside the gene matches. The CDR3 has 14 residues. The CDR3 loop reads CATIVDRGYTEAFF. The covered CDR3 bases are TGTGCCACCATCGTGGACAGGGGGTACACTGAA.

Worth noting for this clone: The sequence runs out 3 residues before the end of the CDR3; the remainder is reconstructed from the germline J gene. V usage is TRBV19 and J usage is TRBJ2-3; 7 nucleotides match TRBD1. The ends lost 5 bases at V and 1 base at J; junction bases unmatched: 3. In germline, CDR1 is LNHDA, CDR2 SQIVND (reference sequence). This CDR3 spans 14 amino acids. This CDR3 is CASSFGQGTDTQYF. The part of the CDR3 DNA that was read is TGTGCCAGTAGTTTCGGACAGGGCACAGATACG. The whole variable domain, filled in from reference TRBV19 and TRBJ2-3, reads DGGITQSPKYLFRKEGQNVTLSCEQNLNHDAMYWYRQDPGQGLRLIYYSQIVNDFQKGDIAEGYSVSREKKESFPLTVTSAQKNPTAFYLCASSFGQGTDTQYFGPGTRLTVL.

About this clone itself: The DNA ends 3 residues before the CDR3 does, and the rest of the CDR3 is filled in from the germline J gene. V gene TRBV4-1 combines with J gene TRBJ1-4; unclear D gene. Trimming cost V 1 base and J 6 bases, with 12 bases left between them. The CDR3 contains 15 residues. The germline V gene has CDR1 MGHRA and CDR2 YSYEKL. The CDR3 spells CASSQVAGWDEKLFF. CDR3 bases read: TGCGCCAGCAGCCAAGTGGCAGGATGGGATGAAAAA.

In the case of this clone: The CDR3 extends 3 residues past the end of the read, so its final part is completed from the germline J gene. This chain connects TRBV5-1 to TRBJ1-2; the match to TRBD1 covers 9 bases. There are 15 residues in the CDR3. V shed 3 bases and J 4 bases; nucleotides not matched to a gene: 7. Germline V lookup: CDR1 SGHRS, CDR2 YFSETQ. CDR3 protein: CASSSGTGLVYGYTF. The covered CDR3 bases are TGCGCCAGCAGCTCCGGGACAGGGCTGGTCTATGGC.